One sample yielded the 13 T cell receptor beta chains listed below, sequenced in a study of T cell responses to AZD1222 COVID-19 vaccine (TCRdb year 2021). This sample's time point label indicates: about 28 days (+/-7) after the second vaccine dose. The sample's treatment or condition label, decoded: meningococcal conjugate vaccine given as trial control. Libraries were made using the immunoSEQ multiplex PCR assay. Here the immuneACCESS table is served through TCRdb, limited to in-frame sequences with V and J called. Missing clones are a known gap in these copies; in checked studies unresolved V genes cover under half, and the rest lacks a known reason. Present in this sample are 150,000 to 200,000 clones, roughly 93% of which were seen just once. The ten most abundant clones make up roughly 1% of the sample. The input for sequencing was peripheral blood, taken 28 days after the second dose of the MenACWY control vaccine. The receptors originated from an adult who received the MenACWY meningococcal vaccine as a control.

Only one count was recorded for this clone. CDR3 residues: CASSRGQSNTEAFF. CDR3 bases: TGTGCCAGCTCACGCGGACAGTCGAACACTGAAGCTTTCTTT. The chain carries TRBV18 and TRBJ1-1; tentatively, D is TRBD1 (6 bases). Between the trimmed V and J ends, which lost 4 bases and 1 base, there was a span of 10 bases. Germline V gene sequence: CDR1 KGHSH, CDR2 LQKENI. This CDR3 is 14 amino acids long.

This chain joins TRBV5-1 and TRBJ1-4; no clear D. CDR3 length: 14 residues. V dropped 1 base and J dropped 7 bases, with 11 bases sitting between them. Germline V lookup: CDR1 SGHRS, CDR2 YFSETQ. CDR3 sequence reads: CASSLRPNGEKLFF. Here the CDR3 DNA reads TGCGCCAGCAGCTTGCGCCCCAACGGTGAAAAACTGTTTTTT.

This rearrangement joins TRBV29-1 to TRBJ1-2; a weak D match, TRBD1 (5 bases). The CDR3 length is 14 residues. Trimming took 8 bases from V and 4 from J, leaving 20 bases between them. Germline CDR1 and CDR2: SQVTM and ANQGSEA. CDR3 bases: TGCAGCATTCCAGGGATACTTTTCTCCTATGGCTACACCTTC. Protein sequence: CSIPGILFSYGYTF.

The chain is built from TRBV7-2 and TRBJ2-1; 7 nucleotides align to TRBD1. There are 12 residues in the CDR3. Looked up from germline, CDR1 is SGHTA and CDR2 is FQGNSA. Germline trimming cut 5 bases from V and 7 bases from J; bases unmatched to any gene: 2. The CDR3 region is CASSQDRNEQFF. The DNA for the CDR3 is TGTGCCAGCAGCCAGGACAGGAATGAGCAGTTCTTC.

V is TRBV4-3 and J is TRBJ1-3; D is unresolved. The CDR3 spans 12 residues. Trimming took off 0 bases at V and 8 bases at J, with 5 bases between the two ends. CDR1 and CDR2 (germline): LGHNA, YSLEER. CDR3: CASSQDLHTIYF. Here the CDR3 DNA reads TGCGCCAGCAGCCAAGATCTACACACCATATATTTT.

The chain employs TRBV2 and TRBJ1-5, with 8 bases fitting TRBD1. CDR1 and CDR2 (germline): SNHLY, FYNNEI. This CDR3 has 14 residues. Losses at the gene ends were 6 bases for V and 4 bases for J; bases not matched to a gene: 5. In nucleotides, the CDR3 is TGTGCCAGCAGGCGGACAGGGACTAATCAGCCCCAGCATTTT. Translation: CASRRTGTNQPQHF.

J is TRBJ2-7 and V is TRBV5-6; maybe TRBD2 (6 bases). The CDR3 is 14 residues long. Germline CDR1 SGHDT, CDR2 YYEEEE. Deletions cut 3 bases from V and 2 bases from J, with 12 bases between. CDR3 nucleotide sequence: TGTGCCAGCAGCTGGAGGGACGGGACCTACGAGCAGTACTTC. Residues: CASSWRDGTYEQYF.

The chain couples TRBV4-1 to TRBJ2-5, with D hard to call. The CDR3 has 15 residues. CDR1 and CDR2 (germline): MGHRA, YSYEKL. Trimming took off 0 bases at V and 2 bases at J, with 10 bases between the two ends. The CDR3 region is CASSQDYGVQETQYF. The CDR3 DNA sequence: TGCGCCAGCAGCCAAGATTATGGGGTACAAGAGACCCAGTACTTC.

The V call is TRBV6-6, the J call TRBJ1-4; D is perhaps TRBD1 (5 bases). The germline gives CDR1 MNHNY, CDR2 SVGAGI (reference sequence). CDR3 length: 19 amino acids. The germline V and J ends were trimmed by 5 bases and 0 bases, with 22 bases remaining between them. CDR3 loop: CASSRTRQHTTATNEKLFF. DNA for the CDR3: TGTGCCAGCAGTCGGACCCGACAGCACACCACTGCAACTAATGAAAAACTGTTTTTT.

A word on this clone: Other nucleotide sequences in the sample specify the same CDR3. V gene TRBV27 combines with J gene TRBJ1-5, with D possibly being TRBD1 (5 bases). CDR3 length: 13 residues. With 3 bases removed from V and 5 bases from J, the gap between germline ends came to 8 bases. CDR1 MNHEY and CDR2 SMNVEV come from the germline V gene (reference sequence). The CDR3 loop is CASSLNRYQPQHF. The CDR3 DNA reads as TGTGCCAGCAGTTTGAACAGGTATCAGCCCCAGCATTTT.

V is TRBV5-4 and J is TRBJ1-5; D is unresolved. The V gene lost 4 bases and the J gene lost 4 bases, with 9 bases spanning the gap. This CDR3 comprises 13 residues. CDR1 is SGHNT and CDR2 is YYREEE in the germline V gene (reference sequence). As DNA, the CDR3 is TGTGCCAGCAGCCCGGACCCGAATCAGCCCCAGCATTTT. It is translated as CASSPDPNQPQHF.

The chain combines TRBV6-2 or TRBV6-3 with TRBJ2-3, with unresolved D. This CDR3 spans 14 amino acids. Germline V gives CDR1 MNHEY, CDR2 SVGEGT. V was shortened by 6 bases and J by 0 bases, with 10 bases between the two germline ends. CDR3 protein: CASSLLPSTDTQYF. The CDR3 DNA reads TGTGCCAGCAGCCTACTCCCTAGCACAGATACGCAGTATTTT.

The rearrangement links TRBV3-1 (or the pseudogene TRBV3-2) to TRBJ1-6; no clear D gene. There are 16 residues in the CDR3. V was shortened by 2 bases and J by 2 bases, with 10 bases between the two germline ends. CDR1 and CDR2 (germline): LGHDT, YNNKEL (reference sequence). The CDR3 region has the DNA TGTGCCAGCAGCCAACTCACCTCAGCCTATAATTCACCCCTCCACTTT. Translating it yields CASSQLTSAYNSPLHF.